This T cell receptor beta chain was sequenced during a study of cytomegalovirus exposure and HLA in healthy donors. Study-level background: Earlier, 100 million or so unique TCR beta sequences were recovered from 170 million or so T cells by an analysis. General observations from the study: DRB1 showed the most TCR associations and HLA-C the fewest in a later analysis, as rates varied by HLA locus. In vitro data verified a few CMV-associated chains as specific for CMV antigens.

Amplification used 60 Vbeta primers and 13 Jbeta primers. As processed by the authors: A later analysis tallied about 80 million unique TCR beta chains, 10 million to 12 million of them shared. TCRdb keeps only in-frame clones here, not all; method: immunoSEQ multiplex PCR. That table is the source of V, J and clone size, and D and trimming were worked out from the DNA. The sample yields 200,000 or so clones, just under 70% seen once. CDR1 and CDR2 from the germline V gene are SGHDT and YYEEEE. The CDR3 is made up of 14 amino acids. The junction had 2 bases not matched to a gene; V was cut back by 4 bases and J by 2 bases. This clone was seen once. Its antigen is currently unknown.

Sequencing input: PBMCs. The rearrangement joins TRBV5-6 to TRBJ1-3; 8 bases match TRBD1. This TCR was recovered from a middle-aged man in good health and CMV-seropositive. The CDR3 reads CASSLDRAGNTIYF. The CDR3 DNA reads TGTGCCAGCAGCCTGGACAGGGCTGGAAACACCATATATTTT. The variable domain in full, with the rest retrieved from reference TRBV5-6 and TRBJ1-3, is DAGVTQSPTHLIKTRGQQVTLRCSPKSGHDTVSWYQQALGQGPQFIFQYYEEEERQRGNFPDRFSGHQFPNYSSELNVNALLLGDSALYLCASSLDRAGNTIYFGEGSWLTVV.